A single sample is the source of the 8 T cell receptor beta chains below, sequenced in a study of blood T cell repertoires in COVID-19. Sequencing was performed with immunoSEQ multiplex PCR; in TCRdb, only in-frame clones are kept and a portion is missing. The repertoire includes hundreds of thousands of clones, roughly 89% of them detected once, and approximately 1.4% sits in the top ten. Sequencing was done on a sample of peripheral blood. These receptors were collected from a woman in her thirties with active or convalescent COVID-19.

V is TRBV2 and J is TRBJ1-1; 7 nucleotides line up with TRBD1. The germline V gene encodes CDR1 SNHLY and CDR2 FYNNEI. The CDR3 sequence is 13 residues long. After removal of 10 bases from V and 2 bases from J, the junction contained 7 bases not matched to a gene. In DNA, the CDR3 is TGTGCCACTCACAGGGGATTTAACACTGAAGCTTTCTTT. Amino acids: CATHRGFNTEAFF.

V gene TRBV19 combines with J gene TRBJ1-1, with unresolved D. The CDR3 is made up of 14 amino acids. Germline-derived CDR1 and CDR2 are LNHDA and SQIVND (reference sequence). Trimming stripped 5 bases from V and 1 base from J, with 11 bases between. The CDR3 region is CASSHSGGNTEAFF. As DNA, the CDR3 is TGTGCCAGTAGTCACTCGGGAGGGAACACTGAAGCTTTCTTT.

This chain joins TRBV2 and TRBJ1-1; D is unresolved. Germline V gene sequence: CDR1 SNHLY, CDR2 FYNNEI. The V and J ends lost 6 bases and 10 bases respectively, with 18 bases between them. The CDR3 length is 13 residues. CDR3 coding DNA: TGTGCCAGCAGAACCGAGGAGGCGGGAGTAGCTTTCTTT. Residues: CASRTEEAGVAFF. The entire variable domain, with the rest obtained from reference TRBV2 and TRBJ1-1, is as follows: EPEVTQTPSHQVTQMGQEVILRCVPISNHLYFYWYRQILGQKVEFLVSFYNNEISEKSEIFDDQFSVERPDGSNFTLKIRSTKLEDSAMYFCASRTEEAGVAFFGQGTRLTVV.

J is TRBJ2-7 and V is TRBV14; weak D call: TRBD1 (6 bases). The V end lost 4 bases, the J end lost 7 bases, and 14 bases lay between the germline ends. There are 13 residues in the CDR3. Germline CDR1 reads SGHDN; CDR2 reads FVKESK. CDR3 nucleotides: TGTGCCAGCAGCCTATGGGGGCTGGAGGAGCAGTACTTC. Translated: CASSLWGLEEQYF.

The chain couples TRBV3-1 (or the pseudogene TRBV3-2) to TRBJ1-4; 7 bases map to TRBD1. This CDR3 comprises 13 residues. With 1 base clipped from V and 8 bases from J, the junction kept 1 base outside the gene matches. Germline V gives CDR1 LGHDT, CDR2 YNNKEL (reference sequence). CDR3: CASSQAGQEKLFF. CDR3 bases: TGTGCCAGCAGCCAAGCGGGACAGGAAAAACTGTTTTTT.

This clone was observed once. This chain joins TRBV4-1 and TRBJ1-5; D gene uncertain. Trimming left V 1 base short and J 3 bases short, with 7 bases between. Germline V gene lookup returns CDR1 MGHRA and CDR2 YSYEKL. This CDR3 contains 14 residues. The CDR3 loop reads CASSQGEPNQPQHF. CDR3 sequence (DNA): TGCGCCAGCAGCCAAGGCGAGCCCAATCAGCCCCAGCATTTT.

The chain joins TRBV3-1 (or the pseudogene TRBV3-2) to TRBJ2-7, with 11 bases aligning to TRBD2. This CDR3 comprises 17 residues. In germline, CDR1 is LGHDT, CDR2 YNNKEL (reference sequence). J lost 4 bases, V lost 3 bases, and 11 bases had no gene match. The CDR3 reads CASSQADIAGGPYEQYF. CDR3 nucleotides: TGTGCCAGCAGCCAGGCGGATATAGCGGGGGGGCCTTACGAGCAGTACTTC.

The genes are TRBV5-6 and TRBJ1-1; no definite D call. The CDR3 spans 14 residues. With 4 bases removed from V and 3 bases from J, the gap between germline ends came to 13 bases. The germline V gene encodes CDR1 SGHDT and CDR2 YYEEEE. The CDR3 loop is CASSLTGYDTEAFF. The CDR3 coding sequence is TGTGCCAGCAGCCTGACCGGGTATGACACTGAAGCTTTCTTT. Combining the CDR3 with reference TRBV5-6 and TRBJ1-1 gives the whole variable domain DAGVTQSPTHLIKTRGQQVTLRCSPKSGHDTVSWYQQALGQGPQFIFQYYEEEERQRGNFPDRFSGHQFPNYSSELNVNALLLGDSALYLCASSLTGYDTEAFFGQGTRLTVV.